This T cell receptor beta chain was obtained from a study of molecular identifiers for immune sequencing clone quantification. Regarding the study as a whole: Clones exceeding 20 RNA copies carried over 99% of effector molecules but under 1% of naive-cell molecules.

Between the trimmed V and J ends, which lost 8 bases and 3 bases, there was a span of 27 bases. Germline CDR1 is SGHTA and CDR2 is FQGTGA. The CDR3 length is 18 residues. With respect to this clonotype: The antigen is undetermined. Since a much larger clone is just one base distant, this may be a read error.

TCRdb analysed the PCR reads with MiXCR anew, one entry per CDR3 protein. The sample shows fewer than 350,000 distinct CDR3 sequences, 24% of them seen only once. This rearrangement joins TRBV7-3 to TRBJ2-3; D is tentatively TRBD1 or TRBD2 (5 bases each). This clonotype was obtained from a human donor in good health. Some libraries in this study had Jurkat cell RNA spiked in. Input material: naive CD8+ T cells from blood, with Jurkat cell RNA spiked in. Subset given: FACS-sorted CD8+CD4-CCR7+CD45RA+ naive T cells. In DNA form, the CDR3 reads TGTGCCAGCCGCCCGAAAGTCCGGGACCCCCGAGGAACAGATACGCAGTATTTT. Translation gives CASRPKVRDPRGTDTQYF.